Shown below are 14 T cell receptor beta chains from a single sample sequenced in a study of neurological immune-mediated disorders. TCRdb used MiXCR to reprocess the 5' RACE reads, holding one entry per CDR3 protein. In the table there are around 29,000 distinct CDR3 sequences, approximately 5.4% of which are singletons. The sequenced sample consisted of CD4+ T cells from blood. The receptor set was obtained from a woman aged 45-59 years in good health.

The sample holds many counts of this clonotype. The CDR3 DNA is TGTGCCAGCAGCCACCTAGACCTCTATGGCTACACCTTC. Translating gives CASSHLDLYGYTF. V gene TRBV14 combines with J gene TRBJ1-2; D unresolved. This CDR3 is built from 13 residues. CDR1 and CDR2 (germline): SGHDN, FVKESK. The ends were cut back, 3 bases at V and 4 bases at J, with 9 bases in the middle. Full variable domain (missing parts from reference TRBV14 and TRBJ1-2): EAGVTQFPSHSVIEKGQTVTLRCDPISGHDNLYWYRRVMGKEIKFLLHFVKESKQDESGMPNNRFLAERTGGTYSTLKVQPAELEDSGVYFCASSHLDLYGYTFGSGTRLTVV.

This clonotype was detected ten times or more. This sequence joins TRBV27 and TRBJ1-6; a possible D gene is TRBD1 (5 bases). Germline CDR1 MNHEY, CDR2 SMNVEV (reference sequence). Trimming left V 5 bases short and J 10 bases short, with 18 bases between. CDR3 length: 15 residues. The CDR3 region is CASSPPGGDESPLHF. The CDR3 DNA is TGTGCCAGCAGTCCCCCCGGGGGGGACGAATCACCCCTCCACTTT.

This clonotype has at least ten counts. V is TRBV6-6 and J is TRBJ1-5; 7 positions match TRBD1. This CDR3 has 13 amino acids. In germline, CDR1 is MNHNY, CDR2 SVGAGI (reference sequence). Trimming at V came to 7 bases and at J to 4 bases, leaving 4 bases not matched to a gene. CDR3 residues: CASTYRGNQPQHF. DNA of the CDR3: TGTGCCAGCACCTACAGGGGTAATCAGCCCCAGCATTTT.

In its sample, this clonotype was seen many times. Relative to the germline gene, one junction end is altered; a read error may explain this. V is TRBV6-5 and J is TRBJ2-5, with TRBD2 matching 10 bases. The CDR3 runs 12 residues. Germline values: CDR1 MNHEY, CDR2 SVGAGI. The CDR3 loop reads CASSLAGTSESF. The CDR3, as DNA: TGTGCCAGCAGTTTGGCCGGGACTAGCGAGTCCTTC.

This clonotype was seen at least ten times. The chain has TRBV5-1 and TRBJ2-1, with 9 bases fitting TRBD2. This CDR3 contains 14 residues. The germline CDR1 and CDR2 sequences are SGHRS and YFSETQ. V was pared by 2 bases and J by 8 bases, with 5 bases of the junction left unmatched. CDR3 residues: CASSFLAGEDEQFF. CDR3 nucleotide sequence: TGCGCCAGCAGCTTCTTAGCGGGGGAGGATGAGCAGTTCTTC.

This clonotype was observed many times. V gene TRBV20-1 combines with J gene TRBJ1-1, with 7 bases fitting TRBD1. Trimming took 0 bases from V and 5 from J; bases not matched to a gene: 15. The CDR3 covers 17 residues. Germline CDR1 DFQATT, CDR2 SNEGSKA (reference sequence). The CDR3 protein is CSARDLNRGMISTEAFF. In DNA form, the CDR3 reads TGCAGTGCTAGAGACCTTAACAGGGGAATGATCAGTACTGAAGCTTTCTTT.

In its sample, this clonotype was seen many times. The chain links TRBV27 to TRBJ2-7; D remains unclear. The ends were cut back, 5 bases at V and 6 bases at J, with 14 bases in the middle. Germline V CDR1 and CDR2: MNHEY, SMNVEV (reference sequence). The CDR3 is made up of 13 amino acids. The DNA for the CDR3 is TGTGCCAGCAGTCCGCACGTTGGCGGCGAGCAGTACTTC. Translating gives CASSPHVGGEQYF.

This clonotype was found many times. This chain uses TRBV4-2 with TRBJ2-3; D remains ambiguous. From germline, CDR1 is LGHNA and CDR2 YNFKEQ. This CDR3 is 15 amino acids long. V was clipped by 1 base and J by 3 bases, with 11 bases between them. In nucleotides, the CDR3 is TGTGCCAGCAGCCAAGGGCAGGAAGCTACAGATACGCAGTATTTT. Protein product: CASSQGQEATDTQYF.

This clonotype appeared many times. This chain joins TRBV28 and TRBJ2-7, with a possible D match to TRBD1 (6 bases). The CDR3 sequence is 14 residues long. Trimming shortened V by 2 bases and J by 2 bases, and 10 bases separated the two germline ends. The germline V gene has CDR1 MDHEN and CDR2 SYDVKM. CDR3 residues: CASSLGGFTYEQYF. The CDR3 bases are TGTGCCAGCAGTTTAGGGGGCTTTACCTACGAGCAGTACTTC. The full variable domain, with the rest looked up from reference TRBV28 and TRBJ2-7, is DVKVTQSSRYLVKRTGEKVFLECVQDMDHENMFWYRQDPGLGLRLIYFSYDVKMKEKGDIPEGYSVSREKKERFSLILESASTNQTSMYLCASSLGGFTYEQYFGPGTRLTVT.

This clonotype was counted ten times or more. Here the CDR3 DNA reads TGTGCCAGCAGCTTAGCAGGATCGTCGAATGAAAAACTGTTTTTT. As protein: CASSLAGSSNEKLFF. This chain joins TRBV7-6 and TRBJ1-4, with D uncertain. V lost 0 bases, J lost 5 bases, and 10 bases lay in between. CDR1 is SGHVS and CDR2 is FNYEAQ in the germline V gene. The CDR3 covers 15 residues. Looking up the rest from reference TRBV7-6 and TRBJ1-4 gives the full variable domain: GAGVSQSPRYKVTKRGQDVALRCDPISGHVSLYWYRQALGQGPEFLTYFNYEAQQDKSGLPNDRFSAERPEGSISTLTIQRTEQRDSAMYRCASSLAGSSNEKLFFGSGTQLSVL.

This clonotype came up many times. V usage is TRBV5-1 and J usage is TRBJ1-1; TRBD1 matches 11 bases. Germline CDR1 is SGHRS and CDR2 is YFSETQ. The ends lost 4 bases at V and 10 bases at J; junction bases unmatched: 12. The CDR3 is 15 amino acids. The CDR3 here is CASSPGQGAVFGAFF. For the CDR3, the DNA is TGCGCCAGCAGCCCCGGACAGGGGGCGGTTTTCGGAGCTTTCTTT.

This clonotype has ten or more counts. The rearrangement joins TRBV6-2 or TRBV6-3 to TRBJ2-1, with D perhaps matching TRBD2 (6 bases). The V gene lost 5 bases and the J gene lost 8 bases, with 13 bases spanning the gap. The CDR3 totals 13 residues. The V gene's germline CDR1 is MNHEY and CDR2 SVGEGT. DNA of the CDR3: TGTGCCAGCAGTAGGACTATAACGGATGAGCAGTTCTTC. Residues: CASSRTITDEQFF.

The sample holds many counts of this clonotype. This chain's CDR3 is CASSLARDREGEQYF. Here the CDR3 DNA reads TGCGCCAGCAGCTTGGCCAGGGACAGGGAGGGCGAGCAGTACTTC. This rearrangement joins TRBV5-1 to TRBJ2-7; the match to TRBD1 covers 9 bases. Unmatched junction bases numbered 7, after V lost 0 bases and J lost 6 bases. The V gene's germline CDR1 is SGHRS and CDR2 YFSETQ. The CDR3 is 15 residues long.

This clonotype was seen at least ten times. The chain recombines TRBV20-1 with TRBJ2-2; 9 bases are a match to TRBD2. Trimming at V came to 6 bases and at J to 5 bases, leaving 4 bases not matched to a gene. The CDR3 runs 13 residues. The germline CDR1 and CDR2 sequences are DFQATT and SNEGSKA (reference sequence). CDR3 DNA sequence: TGCAGTGCACCGGGACTAGCTACCGGGGAGCTGTTTTTT. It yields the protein CSAPGLATGELFF.